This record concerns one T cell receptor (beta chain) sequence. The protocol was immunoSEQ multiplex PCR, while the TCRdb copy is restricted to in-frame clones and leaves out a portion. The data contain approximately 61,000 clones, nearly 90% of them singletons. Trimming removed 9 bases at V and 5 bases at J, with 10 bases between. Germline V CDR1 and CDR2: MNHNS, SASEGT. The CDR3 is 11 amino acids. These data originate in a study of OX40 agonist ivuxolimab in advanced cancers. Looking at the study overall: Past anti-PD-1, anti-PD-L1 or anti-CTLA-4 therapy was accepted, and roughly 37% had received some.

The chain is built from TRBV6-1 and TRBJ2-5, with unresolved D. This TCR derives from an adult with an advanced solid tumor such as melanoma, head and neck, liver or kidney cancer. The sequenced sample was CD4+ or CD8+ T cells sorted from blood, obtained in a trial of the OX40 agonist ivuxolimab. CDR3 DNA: TGTGCCAGTCACCCCGGGGAGACCCAGTACTTC. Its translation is CASHPGETQYF.